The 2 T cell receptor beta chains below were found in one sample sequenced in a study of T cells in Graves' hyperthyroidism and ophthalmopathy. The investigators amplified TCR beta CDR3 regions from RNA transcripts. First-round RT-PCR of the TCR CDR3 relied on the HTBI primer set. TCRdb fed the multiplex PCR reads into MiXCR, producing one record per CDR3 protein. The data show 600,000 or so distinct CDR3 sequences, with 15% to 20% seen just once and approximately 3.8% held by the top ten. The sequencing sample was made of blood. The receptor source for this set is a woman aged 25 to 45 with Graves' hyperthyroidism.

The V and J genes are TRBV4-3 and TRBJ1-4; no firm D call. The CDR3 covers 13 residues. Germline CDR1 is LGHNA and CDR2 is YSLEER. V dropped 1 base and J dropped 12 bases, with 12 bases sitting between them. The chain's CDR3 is CASSQALEVELFF. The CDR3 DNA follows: TGCGCCAGCAGCCAAGCGTTAGAAGTGGAACTGTTTTTT.

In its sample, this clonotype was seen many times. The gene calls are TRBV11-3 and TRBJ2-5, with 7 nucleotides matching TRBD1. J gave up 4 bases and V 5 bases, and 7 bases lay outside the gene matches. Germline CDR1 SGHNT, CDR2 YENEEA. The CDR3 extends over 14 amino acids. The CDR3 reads CASSVSTGIETQYF. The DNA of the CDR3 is TGTGCCAGCAGCGTATCGACAGGGATAGAGACCCAGTACTTC.